A single sample is the source of the 24 T cell receptor beta chains below, sequenced in a study of response to subunit inactivated influenza vaccine. TCRdb independently ran MiXCR on the RT-PCR reads; one entry per CDR3 protein. This table holds about 190,000 distinct CDR3 sequences, around 15% found once. This specimen was CD8+ T cells sorted from PBMCs, taken around 5 days after vaccination. These receptors were taken from a man aged 45-65 years who received an inactivated influenza vaccine.

The V call is TRBV6-6, the J call TRBJ1-1; D gene uncertain. V was trimmed by 5 bases and J by 1 base, leaving 8 bases between them. The CDR3 covers 13 residues. Germline V gene data show CDR1 as MNHNY and CDR2 as SVGAGI (reference sequence). The CDR3 spells CASSPLGNTEAFF. CDR3 nucleotides: TGTGCCAGCAGTCCCCTTGGGAACACTGAAGCTTTCTTT.

The chain carries TRBV28 and TRBJ1-1; D unclear. The germline V and J ends were trimmed by 2 bases and 4 bases, with 11 bases remaining between them. The CDR3 consists of 14 residues. CDR1 and CDR2 (germline): MDHEN, SYDVKM. For the CDR3, the DNA is TGTGCCAGCAGTTTAGTTTATTCTTTCACTGAAGCTTTCTTT. Protein product: CASSLVYSFTEAFF.

This clonotype has only a few counts. The chain combines TRBV4-3 with TRBJ2-3; 7 positions agree with TRBD1. Germline-derived CDR1 and CDR2 are LGHNA and YSLEER. There are 15 residues in the CDR3. Losses at the gene ends were 7 bases for V and 8 bases for J; bases not matched to a gene: 15. CDR3 nucleotides: TGCGCCAGCACTCCGGACAGAGGGGGCAAGGGTACGCAGTATTTT. Translating it yields CASTPDRGGKGTQYF.

The chain is built from TRBV11-2 and TRBJ2-5, with 7 bases aligning to TRBD2. Germline V gene data show CDR1 as SGHAT and CDR2 as FQNNGV. After removal of 7 bases from V and 2 bases from J, the junction contained 13 bases not matched to a gene. The CDR3 loop spans 16 amino acids. The CDR3 bases are TGTGCCAGCAATCTAGCGGCCCTTACCCCGCAAGAGACCCAGTACTTC. Its protein is CASNLAALTPQETQYF.

In its sample, this clonotype was seen a few times. The gene calls are TRBV9 and TRBJ2-7; the D call may be TRBD1 or TRBD2 (5 bases each). V gave up 3 bases and J gave up 4 bases, with 8 bases separating them. The CDR3 covers 12 residues. Germline V CDR1 and CDR2: SGDLS, YYNGEE. The CDR3 reads CASSAEGYEQYF. The DNA of the CDR3 is TGTGCCAGCAGCGCCGAGGGGTACGAGCAGTACTTC.

This clonotype has more than one count but fewer than ten. The rearrangement joins TRBV20-1 to TRBJ1-6, with D perhaps matching TRBD1 (5 bases). V was shortened by 0 bases and J by 1 base, with 16 bases between the two germline ends. The CDR3 consists of 18 residues. Looked up from germline, CDR1 is DFQATT and CDR2 is SNEGSKA (reference sequence). CDR3 sequence reads: CSARDPGQGSSYNSPLHF. CDR3 coding DNA: TGCAGTGCTAGAGATCCGGGGCAGGGTAGTTCCTATAATTCACCCCTCCACTTT.

The chain couples TRBV10-3 to TRBJ2-7, with 10 bases fitting TRBD2. Trimming removed 6 bases from V and 4 bases from J; junction bases left unmatched: 3. Germline CDR1 reads ENHRY; CDR2 reads SYGVKD. The CDR3 totals 13 residues. DNA of the CDR3: TGTGCCATCAGCGGACTAGCGGAGTACGAGCAGTACTTC. It specifies CAISGLAEYEQYF.

This clonotype was picked up a small number of times. The genes are TRBV19 and TRBJ2-4; maybe TRBD1 (7 bases). The ends were cut back, 3 bases at V and 6 bases at J, with 12 bases in the middle. The CDR3 runs to 14 residues. Per germline, CDR1 LNHDA and CDR2 SQIVND (reference sequence). The CDR3 DNA sequence: TGTGCCAGTAGTATCCCAGGGGGGATAAACATTCAGTACTTC. This codes for CASSIPGGINIQYF.

This clonotype was seen a few times. J is TRBJ1-1 and V is TRBV4-3; D gene ambiguous. The CDR3 has 14 amino acids. V lost 7 bases to trimming and J lost 1 base, with 13 bases between them. Germline V CDR1 and CDR2: LGHNA, YSLEER. The CDR3 is CASTQNLGNTEAFF. DNA of the CDR3: TGCGCCAGCACCCAGAATCTGGGGAACACTGAAGCTTTCTTT.

There are a few counts of this clonotype. V gene TRBV12-3 or TRBV12-4 combines with J gene TRBJ2-2, with no clear D. CDR3 length equals 14 residues. Trimming pared 2 bases from V and 1 base from J, leaving 5 bases between. The CDR3 here is CASSLNGNTGELFF. CDR3 DNA: TGTGCCAGCAGTTTAAACGGGAACACCGGGGAGCTGTTTTTT.

This clonotype was observed a few times. V and J are TRBV12-3 or TRBV12-4 and TRBJ2-3; D uncertain. This CDR3 region has 13 residues. V dropped 4 bases and J dropped 1 base, with 6 bases sitting between them. The CDR3 nucleotides are TGTGCCAGCAGTTACCCAGGCACAGATACGCAGTATTTT. The encoded protein is CASSYPGTDTQYF.

The V gene is TRBV11-2, the J gene TRBJ2-5; 10 positions match TRBD1. Unmatched junction bases numbered 8, after V lost 5 bases and J lost 5 bases. CDR1 and CDR2 (germline): SGHAT, FQNNGV. This CDR3 spans 15 amino acids. The chain's CDR3 is CASSGRDRGMETQYF. In DNA form, the CDR3 reads TGTGCCAGCAGCGGTCGGGACAGGGGAATGGAGACCCAGTACTTC.

This clonotype was found a few times. This chain joins TRBV7-6 and TRBJ2-7, with D unclear. Per germline, CDR1 SGHVS and CDR2 FNYEAQ. The CDR3 is 14 amino acids. The V end was cut by 5 bases, the J end by 2 bases, with 13 bases between. The CDR3 DNA is TGTGCCAGCAGCACCATGGACGGCACCTACGAGCAGTACTTC. Residues: CASSTMDGTYEQYF.

This chain joins TRBV6-5 and TRBJ2-5; D gene ambiguous. CDR1 and CDR2 (germline): MNHEY, SVGAGI. The CDR3 runs 13 residues. Trimming shortened V by 4 bases and J by 2 bases, and 8 bases separated the two germline ends. Here the CDR3 reads CASSSDIQETQYF. In nucleotides, the CDR3 is TGTGCCAGCAGTTCCGATATACAAGAGACCCAGTACTTC.

The table lists this clonotype with a few counts. The CDR3 DNA is TGTGCCAGCGGGGATACCGGGGAGCTGTTTTTT. Translation: CASGDTGELFF. The V call is TRBV12-3 or TRBV12-4, the J call TRBJ2-2; no definite D call. The CDR3 contains 11 residues. Between the trimmed V and J ends, which lost 8 bases and 5 bases, there was a span of 6 bases.

This clonotype has a handful of counts. This rearrangement joins TRBV29-1 to TRBJ2-7, with 10 bases fitting TRBD2. The germline CDR1 and CDR2 sequences are SQVTM and ANQGSEA. With V trimmed by 3 bases and J by 0 bases, 5 bases remained unmatched. The CDR3 is made up of 15 amino acids. The CDR3 loop reads CSVDWASGSSYEQYF. The CDR3 DNA is TGCAGCGTTGACTGGGCTAGCGGGAGCTCCTACGAGCAGTACTTC.

Note on this clonotype: One end of the junction varies from germline; a read error may be responsible. V usage is TRBV28 and J usage is TRBJ2-5; D is unclear. The CDR3 loop spans 15 amino acids. CDR1 MDHEN and CDR2 SYDVKM come from the germline V gene. The DNA of the CDR3 is TGTGCCAGCAGTTTTCTTCCCGACAACCAAGACACCCAGTACTTC. The encoded protein is CASSFLPDNQDTQYF.

Only a few counts were recorded for this clonotype. The chain recombines TRBV4-3 with TRBJ2-7, with D maybe TRBD2 (6 bases). V lost 3 bases and J 2 bases, leaving 8 bases between the germline ends. Per the germline V gene, CDR1 is LGHNA and CDR2 is YSLEER. This CDR3 spans 13 amino acids. The CDR3 loop reads CASSQTRAYEQYF. The CDR3 DNA reads as TGCGCCAGCAGCCAGACTAGGGCCTACGAGCAGTACTTC.

The rearrangement joins TRBV28 to TRBJ1-4, with D unresolved. The CDR3 totals 12 residues. From germline, CDR1 is MDHEN and CDR2 SYDVKM. Trimming stripped 6 bases from V and 12 bases from J, with 14 bases between. CDR3 region: CASRDGPVELFF. The CDR3, as DNA: TGTGCCAGCAGAGACGGACCGGTGGAACTGTTTTTT.

The sample holds a few counts of this clonotype. This chain connects TRBV2 to TRBJ2-2, with D tentatively TRBD1 or TRBD2 (5 bases each). CDR3 length: 14 amino acids. Germline V gene data show CDR1 as SNHLY and CDR2 as FYNNEI. V shed 8 bases and J shed 3 bases, with 13 bases lying between them. Here the CDR3 reads CASDGDHYTGELFF. As DNA, the CDR3 is TGTGCCAGCGACGGGGACCACTACACCGGGGAGCTGTTTTTT.

This clonotype was picked up many times. The chain employs TRBV9 and TRBJ2-2, with D perhaps TRBD1 (6 bases). The length of the CDR3 is 13 residues. CDR1 is SGDLS, CDR2 YYNGEE, per germline. V gave up 3 bases and J gave up 6 bases, with 9 bases separating them. The CDR3 is CASSAGVAGELFF. The CDR3 nucleotides are TGTGCCAGCAGCGCAGGGGTGGCCGGGGAGCTGTTTTTT.

J is TRBJ2-1 and V is TRBV30; possibly TRBD2 for D (7 bases). This CDR3 contains 14 residues. CDR1 GTSNPN and CDR2 SVGIG come from the germline V gene (reference sequence). V lost 4 bases and J 2 bases, leaving 12 bases between the germline ends. This CDR3 reads CAWTWGGPYNEQFF. Here the CDR3 DNA reads TGTGCCTGGACTTGGGGGGGCCCCTACAATGAGCAGTTCTTC.

The chain carries TRBV18 and TRBJ2-7; 14 bases map to TRBD2. CDR1 and CDR2 (germline): KGHSH, LQKENI. V lost 8 bases to trimming and J lost 6 bases; unmatched junction nucleotides: 12. The CDR3 is 16 residues long. The CDR3 spells CASATSGGAQASEQYF. The CDR3 DNA reads TGTGCCAGCGCGACTAGCGGGGGGGCCCAGGCGTCCGAGCAGTACTTC.

The V gene is TRBV6-1, the J gene TRBJ2-1, with D perhaps matching TRBD1 or TRBD2 (6 bases each). Trimming stripped 6 bases from V and 4 bases from J, with 13 bases between. The CDR3 totals 14 residues. CDR1 MNHNS and CDR2 SASEGT come from the germline V gene. The CDR3 nucleotides are TGTGCCAGCAGAGGAGGGACACCTTACAATGAGCAGTTCTTC. It is translated as CASRGGTPYNEQFF.